This T cell receptor beta chain was documented in a study of blood T cell repertoires in COVID-19. Study in general: Whether acute or convalescent, the COVID-19 samples came from the United States, Italy and Spain. Nucleic acid was either cDNA or gDNA, and it came from T cells, B-cell-depleted T cells, or PBMCs.

Per the original data handling: Amplification of reference gene primers provided the estimated nucleated cell counts. The method was immunoSEQ multiplex PCR; TCRdb's version includes in-frame clones alone and lacks a portion of them. V, J and clone size are those of that table, while D and trimming were read from the DNA. Among some 190,000 clones, roughly 84% were seen once, and the ten largest hold 8% to 11%. Looked up from germline, CDR1 is MNHEY and CDR2 is SMNVEV (reference sequence). The J segment lost 7 bases and the V segment lost 6 bases, leaving 12 bases of the junction unmatched. This CDR3 is built from 16 residues.

This TCR came from a woman of 80 years or more with active or convalescent COVID-19. The chain employs TRBV27 and TRBJ1-4; 9 bases are a match to TRBD1. The sample was peripheral blood. CDR3 sequence reads: CASRTTGTGISEKLFF. CDR3 DNA: TGTGCCAGCAGAACAACCGGGACAGGGATATCTGAAAAACTGTTTTTT.